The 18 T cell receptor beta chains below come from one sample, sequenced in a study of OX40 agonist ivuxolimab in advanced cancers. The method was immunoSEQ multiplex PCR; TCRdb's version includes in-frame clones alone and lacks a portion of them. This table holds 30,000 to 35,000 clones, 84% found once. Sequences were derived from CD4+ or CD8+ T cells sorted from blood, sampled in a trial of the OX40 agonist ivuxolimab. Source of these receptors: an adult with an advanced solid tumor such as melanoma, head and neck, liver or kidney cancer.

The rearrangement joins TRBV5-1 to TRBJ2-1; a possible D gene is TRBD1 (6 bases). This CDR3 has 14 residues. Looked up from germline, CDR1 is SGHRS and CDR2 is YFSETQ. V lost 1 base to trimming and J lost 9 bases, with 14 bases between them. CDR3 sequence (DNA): TGCGCCAGCAGCTTGACAGGGACGAGTACTGAGCAGTTCTTC. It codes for CASSLTGTSTEQFF.

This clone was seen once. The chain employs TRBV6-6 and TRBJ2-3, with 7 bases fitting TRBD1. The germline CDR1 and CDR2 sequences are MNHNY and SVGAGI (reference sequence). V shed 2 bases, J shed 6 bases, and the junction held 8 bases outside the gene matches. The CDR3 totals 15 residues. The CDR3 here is CASSYDRVIYDTQYF. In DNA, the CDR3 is TGTGCCAGCAGTTACGACAGGGTCATTTACGATACGCAGTATTTT.

The CDR3 DNA reads TGCGCCAGCAGCTTAATACAGAGAAACACAGATACGCAGTATTTT. This encodes CASSLIQRNTDTQYF. The gene calls are TRBV5-1 and TRBJ2-3; D gene unclear. V gave up 2 bases and J gave up 2 bases, with 12 bases separating them. Germline V CDR1 and CDR2: SGHRS, YFSETQ. CDR3 size: 15 residues.

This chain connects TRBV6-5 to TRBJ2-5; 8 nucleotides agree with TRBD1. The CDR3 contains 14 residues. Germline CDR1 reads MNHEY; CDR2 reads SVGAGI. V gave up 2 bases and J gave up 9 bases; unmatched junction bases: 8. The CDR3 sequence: CASSYGQGGGAQYF. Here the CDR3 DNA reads TGTGCCAGCAGTTACGGACAGGGTGGCGGAGCCCAGTACTTC.

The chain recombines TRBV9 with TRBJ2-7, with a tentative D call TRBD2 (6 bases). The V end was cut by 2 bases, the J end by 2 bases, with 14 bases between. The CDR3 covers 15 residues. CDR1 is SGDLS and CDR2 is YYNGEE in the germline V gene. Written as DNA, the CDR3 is TGTGCCAGCAGCGTCACGGAGGGTTGGGCCTACGAGCAGTACTTC. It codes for CASSVTEGWAYEQYF.

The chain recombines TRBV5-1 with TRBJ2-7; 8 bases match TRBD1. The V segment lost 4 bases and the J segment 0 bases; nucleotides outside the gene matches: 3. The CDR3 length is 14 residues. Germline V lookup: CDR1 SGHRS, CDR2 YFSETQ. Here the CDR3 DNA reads TGCGCCAGCAGCCCGGGACAGGACTCCTACGAGCAGTACTTC. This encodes CASSPGQDSYEQYF.

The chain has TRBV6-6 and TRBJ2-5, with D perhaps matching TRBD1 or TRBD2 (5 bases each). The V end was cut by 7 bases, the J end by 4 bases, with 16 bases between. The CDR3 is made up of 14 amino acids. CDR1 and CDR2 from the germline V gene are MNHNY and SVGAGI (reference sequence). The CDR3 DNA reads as TGTGCCAGCAAAAGAGATGGGGGTTCAGAGACCCAGTACTTC. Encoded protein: CASKRDGGSETQYF.

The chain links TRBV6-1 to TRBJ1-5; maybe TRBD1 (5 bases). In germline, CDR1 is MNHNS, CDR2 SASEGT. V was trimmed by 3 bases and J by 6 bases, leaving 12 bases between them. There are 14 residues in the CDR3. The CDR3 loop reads CASSEWYRLQPQHF. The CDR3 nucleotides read TGTGCCAGCAGTGAGTGGTACAGGCTTCAGCCCCAGCATTTT.

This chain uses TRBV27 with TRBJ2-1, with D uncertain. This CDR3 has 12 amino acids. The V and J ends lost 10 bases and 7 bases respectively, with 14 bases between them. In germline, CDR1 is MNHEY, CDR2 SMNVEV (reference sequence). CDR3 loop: CATSAATNEQFF. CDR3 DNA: TGTGCCACCTCCGCGGCGACGAATGAGCAGTTCTTC.

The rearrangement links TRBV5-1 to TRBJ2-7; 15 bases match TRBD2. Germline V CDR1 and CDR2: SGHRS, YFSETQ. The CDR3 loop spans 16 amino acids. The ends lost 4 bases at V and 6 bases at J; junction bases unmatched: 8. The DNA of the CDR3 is TGCGCCAGCAGCCCGGGGGGACTAGCGGGAGGTGGCGAGCAGTACTTC. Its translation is CASSPGGLAGGGEQYF.

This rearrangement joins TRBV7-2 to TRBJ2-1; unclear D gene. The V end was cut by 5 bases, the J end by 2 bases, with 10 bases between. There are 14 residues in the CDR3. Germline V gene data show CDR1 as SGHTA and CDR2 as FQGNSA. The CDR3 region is CASSPRAAYNEQFF. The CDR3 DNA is TGTGCCAGCAGCCCCCGGGCTGCCTACAATGAGCAGTTCTTC.

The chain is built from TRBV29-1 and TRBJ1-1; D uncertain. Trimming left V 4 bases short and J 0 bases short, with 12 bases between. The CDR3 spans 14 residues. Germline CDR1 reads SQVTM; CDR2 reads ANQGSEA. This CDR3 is CSVVVMYLNTEAFF. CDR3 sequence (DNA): TGCAGCGTTGTAGTGATGTACCTGAACACTGAAGCTTTCTTT.

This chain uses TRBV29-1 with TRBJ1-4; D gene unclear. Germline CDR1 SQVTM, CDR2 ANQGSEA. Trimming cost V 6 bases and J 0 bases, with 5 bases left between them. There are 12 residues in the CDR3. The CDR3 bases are TGCAGCGTGTTCGCAACTAATGAAAAACTGTTTTTT. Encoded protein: CSVFATNEKLFF. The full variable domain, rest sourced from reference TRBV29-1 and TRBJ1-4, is SAVISQKPSRDICQRGTSLTIQCQVDSQVTMMFWYRQQPGQSLTLIATANQGSEATYESGFVIDKFPISRPNLTFSTLTVSNMSPEDSSIYLCSVFATNEKLFFGSGTQLSVL.

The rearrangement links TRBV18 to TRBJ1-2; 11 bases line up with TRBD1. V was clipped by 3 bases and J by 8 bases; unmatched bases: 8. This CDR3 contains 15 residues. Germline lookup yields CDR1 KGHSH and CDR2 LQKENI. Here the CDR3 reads CASSPRTGGGDGYTF. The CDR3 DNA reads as TGTGCCAGCTCACCCCGGACAGGGGGCGGTGACGGCTACACCTTC.

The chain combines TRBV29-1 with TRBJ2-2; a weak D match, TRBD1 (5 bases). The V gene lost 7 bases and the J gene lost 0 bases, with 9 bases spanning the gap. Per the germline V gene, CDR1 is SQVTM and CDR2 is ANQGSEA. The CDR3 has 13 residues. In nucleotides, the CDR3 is TGCAGCGGGACACGGACGAACACCGGGGAGCTGTTTTTT. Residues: CSGTRTNTGELFF.

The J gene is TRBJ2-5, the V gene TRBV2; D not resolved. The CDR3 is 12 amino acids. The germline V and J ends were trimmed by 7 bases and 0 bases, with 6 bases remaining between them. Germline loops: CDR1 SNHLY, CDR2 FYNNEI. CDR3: CASTYHQETQYF. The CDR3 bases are TGTGCCAGCACCTATCACCAAGAGACCCAGTACTTC.

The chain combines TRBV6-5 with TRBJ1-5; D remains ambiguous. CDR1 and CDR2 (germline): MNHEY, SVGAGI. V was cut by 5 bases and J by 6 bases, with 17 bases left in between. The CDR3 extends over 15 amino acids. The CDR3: CASSTGGGMPQPQHF. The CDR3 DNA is TGTGCCAGCAGTACGGGAGGCGGAATGCCTCAGCCCCAGCATTTT.

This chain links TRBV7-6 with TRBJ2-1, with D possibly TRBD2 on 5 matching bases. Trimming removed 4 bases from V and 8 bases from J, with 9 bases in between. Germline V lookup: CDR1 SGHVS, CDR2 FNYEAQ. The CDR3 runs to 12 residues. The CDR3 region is CASSSTTHEQFF. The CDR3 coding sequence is TGTGCCAGCAGCTCGACTACCCATGAGCAGTTCTTC. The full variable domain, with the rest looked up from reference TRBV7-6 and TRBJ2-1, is GAGVSQSPRYKVTKRGQDVALRCDPISGHVSLYWYRQALGQGPEFLTYFNYEAQQDKSGLPNDRFSAERPEGSISTLTIQRTEQRDSAMYRCASSSTTHEQFFGPGTRLTVL.